The 7 T cell receptor beta chains reported below all come from one sample, sequenced in a study of Graves' ophthalmopathy and Graves' hyperthyroidism (dated by TCRdb to about 2018). The run used an Illumina HiSeq 2000. For repertoire sequencing, the TCR beta CDR3 regions were amplified from RNA transcripts. The first round of RT-PCR was done with HTBI primers and the Qiagen OneStep RT-PCR kit, and was followed by a second round of multiplex PCR, then size selection and purification. Clones were called with MiXCR by TCRdb after fastp trimmed the public reads at Q25, and only in-frame beta chains were retained. When rows share a CDR3 protein, they turn into one entry using the most common DNA and genes. The sample table lists 580,000 or so distinct CDR3 sequences, under 45% of them with a count of one. The ten largest clonotypes hold around 4% of the sample. The sequenced sample consisted of peripheral blood or thyroid tissue (not recorded which). The receptors shown here come from an adult man with Graves' hyperthyroidism.

This clonotype was seen many times. The J gene is TRBJ2-1, the V gene TRBV7-8; 15 bases fit TRBD2. The CDR3 runs to 15 residues. Germline CDR1 and CDR2: SGHVS and FQNEAQ. V lost 3 bases to trimming and J lost 13 bases; unmatched junction nucleotides: 7. Written as DNA, the CDR3 is TGTGCCAGCAGCTTTAGGGGACTAGCGGGAGGACTTCAGTTCTTC. Residues: CASSFRGLAGGLQFF.

This clonotype was seen many times. The chain combines TRBV7-9 with TRBJ1-6, with D perhaps matching TRBD1 (5 bases). The CDR3 has 19 residues. V was clipped by 1 base and J by 0 bases, with 16 bases between them. CDR1 and CDR2 (germline): SEHNR, FQNEAQ (reference sequence). The CDR3 here is CASSLVRGSPSSYNSPLHF. The CDR3, as DNA: TGTGCCAGCAGCTTAGTAAGGGGCAGCCCGAGCTCCTATAATTCACCCCTCCACTTT.

V usage is TRBV7-3 and J usage is TRBJ2-2; 7 nucleotides agree with TRBD1. Germline V gives CDR1 SGHTA, CDR2 FQGTGA. V trimming: 5 bases; J trimming: 6 bases; junction bases outside the gene matches: 3. This CDR3 spans 13 amino acids. The CDR3 region is CASSPGQAGELFF. The DNA of the CDR3 is TGTGCCAGCAGCCCAGGACAGGCCGGGGAGCTGTTTTTT.

This clonotype was seen many times. A read error may account for a junction end that differs from germline. The chain uses TRBV7-6 and TRBJ2-7; 11 positions agree with TRBD2. The CDR3 loop spans 15 amino acids. Germline loops: CDR1 SGHVS, CDR2 FNYEAQ. Written as DNA, the CDR3 is TGTGCCGGCAGTTTCGGACTAGCGGGTAAGGACGAGCAGTACTTC. The encoded protein is CAGSFGLAGKDEQYF.

This clonotype was seen repeatedly, ten times or more. The chain combines TRBV4-2 with TRBJ2-7; 7 bases are a match to TRBD2. The germline V gene has CDR1 LGHNA and CDR2 YNFKEQ. The J segment lost 6 bases and the V segment lost 3 bases, leaving 8 bases of the junction unmatched. This CDR3 is 14 amino acids long. The CDR3 reads CASSQSGRRAEQYF. For the CDR3, the DNA is TGTGCCAGCAGCCAGTCCGGGAGGAGGGCCGAGCAGTACTTC.

In its sample, this clonotype was seen many times. This rearrangement joins TRBV5-1 to TRBJ1-1; D remains ambiguous. The CDR3 spans 16 residues. With 1 base removed from V and 1 base from J, the gap between germline ends came to 14 bases. Per the germline V gene, CDR1 is SGHRS and CDR2 is YFSETQ. CDR3 nucleotide sequence: TGCGCCAGCAGCTTGTTCTTGGGTGGCCCGAACACTGAAGCTTTCTTT. Translated: CASSLFLGGPNTEAFF.

As for this clonotype: At one end, the junction sequence differs from germline, possibly due to a read error. This sequence joins TRBV6-5 and TRBJ1-2; tentatively, D is TRBD1 (5 bases). CDR1 is MNHEY and CDR2 is SVGAGI in the germline V gene. The CDR3 spans 13 residues. The CDR3 loop reads CAGRNAGVYGYTF. DNA for the CDR3: TGTGCCGGCAGAAACGCGGGGGTCTATGGCTACACCTTC.